This T cell receptor beta chain was profiled in a study of technical replicates of blood from four donors. The assay was immunoSEQ multiplex PCR, and TCRdb's table has in-frame clones only and misses some. The data show over 65,000 clones, approximately 96% seen once. Germline-derived CDR1 and CDR2 are PRHDT and FYEKMQ (reference sequence). V lost 1 base and J lost 7; bases outside the gene matches: 2. CDR3 length: 15 amino acids. Source material: T cells isolated from PBMCs. The chain has TRBV13 and TRBJ1-6; 9 bases align to TRBD1. The origin of this receptor is a human donor in good health. The CDR3 DNA sequence: TGTGCCAGCAGCTTAGCGACAGGGGGAAATTCACCCCTCCACTTT. Translated, it gives CASSLATGGNSPLHF.